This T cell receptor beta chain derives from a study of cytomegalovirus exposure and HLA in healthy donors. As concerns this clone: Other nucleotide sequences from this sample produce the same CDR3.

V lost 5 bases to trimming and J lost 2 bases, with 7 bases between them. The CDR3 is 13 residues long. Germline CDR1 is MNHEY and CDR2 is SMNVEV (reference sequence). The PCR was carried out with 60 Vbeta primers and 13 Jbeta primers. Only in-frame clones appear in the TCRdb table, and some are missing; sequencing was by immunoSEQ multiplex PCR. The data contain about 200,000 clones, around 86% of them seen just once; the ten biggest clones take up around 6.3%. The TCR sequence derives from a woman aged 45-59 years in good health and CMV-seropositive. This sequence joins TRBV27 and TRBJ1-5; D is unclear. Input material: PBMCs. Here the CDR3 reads CASSLRGNQPQHF. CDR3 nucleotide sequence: TGTGCCAGCAGTCTACGGGGCAATCAGCCCCAGCATTTT.